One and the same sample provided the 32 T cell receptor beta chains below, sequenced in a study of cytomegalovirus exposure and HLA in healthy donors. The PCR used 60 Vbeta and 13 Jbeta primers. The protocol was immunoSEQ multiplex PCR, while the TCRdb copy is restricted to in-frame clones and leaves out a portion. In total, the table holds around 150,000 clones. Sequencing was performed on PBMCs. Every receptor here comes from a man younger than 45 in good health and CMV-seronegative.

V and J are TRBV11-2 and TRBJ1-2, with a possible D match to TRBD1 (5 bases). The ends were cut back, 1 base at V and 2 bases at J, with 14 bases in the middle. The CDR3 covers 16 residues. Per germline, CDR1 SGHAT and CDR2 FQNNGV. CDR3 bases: TGTGCCAGCAGCTTAGTAGGGGCCTCAACGAACTATGGCTACACCTTC. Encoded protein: CASSLVGASTNYGYTF.

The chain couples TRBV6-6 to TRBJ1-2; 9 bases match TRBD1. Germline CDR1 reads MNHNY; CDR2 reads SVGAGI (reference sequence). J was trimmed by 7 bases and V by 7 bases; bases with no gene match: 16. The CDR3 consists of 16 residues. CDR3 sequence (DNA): TGTGCCAGCATTAGCCCCTCCCTGACGGACAGGGGTGGCTACACCTTC. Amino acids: CASISPSLTDRGGYTF.

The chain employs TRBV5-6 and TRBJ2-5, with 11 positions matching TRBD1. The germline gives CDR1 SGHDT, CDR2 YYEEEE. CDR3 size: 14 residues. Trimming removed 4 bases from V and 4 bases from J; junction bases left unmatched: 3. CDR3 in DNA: TGTGCCAGCAGCCTCGGGACAGGGGGAGAGACCCAGTACTTC. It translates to CASSLGTGGETQYF. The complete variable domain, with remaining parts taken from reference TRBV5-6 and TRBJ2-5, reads DAGVTQSPTHLIKTRGQQVTLRCSPKSGHDTVSWYQQALGQGPQFIFQYYEEEERQRGNFPDRFSGHQFPNYSSELNVNALLLGDSALYLCASSLGTGGETQYFGPGTRLLVL.

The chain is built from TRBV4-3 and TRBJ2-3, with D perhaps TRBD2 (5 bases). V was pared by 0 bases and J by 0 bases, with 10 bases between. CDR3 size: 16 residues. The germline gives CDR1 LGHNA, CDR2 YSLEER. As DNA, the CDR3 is TGCGCCAGCAGCCAAGATTCGAGGGCCAGCACAGATACGCAGTATTTT. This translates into CASSQDSRASTDTQYF.

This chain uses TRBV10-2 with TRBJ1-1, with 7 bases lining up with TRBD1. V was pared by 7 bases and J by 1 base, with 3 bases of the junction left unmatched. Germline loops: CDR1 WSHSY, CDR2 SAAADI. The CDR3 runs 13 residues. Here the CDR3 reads CASKGAPNTEAFF. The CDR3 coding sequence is TGCGCCAGCAAGGGGGCGCCGAACACTGAAGCTTTCTTT.

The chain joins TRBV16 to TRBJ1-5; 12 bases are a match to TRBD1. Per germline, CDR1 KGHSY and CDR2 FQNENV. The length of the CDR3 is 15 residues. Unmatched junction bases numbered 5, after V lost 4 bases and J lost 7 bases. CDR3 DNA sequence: TGTGCCAGCAGCCCGGGACAGGGGGCATCGCAGCCCCAGCATTTT. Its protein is CASSPGQGASQPQHF.

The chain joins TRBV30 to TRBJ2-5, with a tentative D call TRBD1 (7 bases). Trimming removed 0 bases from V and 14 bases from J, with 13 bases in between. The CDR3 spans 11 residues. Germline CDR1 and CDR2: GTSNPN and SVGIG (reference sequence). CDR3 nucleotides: TGTGCCTGGAGTGTAGCAGGGGGGTATTACTTC. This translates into CAWSVAGGYYF.

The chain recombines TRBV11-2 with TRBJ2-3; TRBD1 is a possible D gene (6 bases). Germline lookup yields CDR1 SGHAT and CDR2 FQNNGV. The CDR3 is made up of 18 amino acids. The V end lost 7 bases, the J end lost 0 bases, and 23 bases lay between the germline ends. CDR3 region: CASTSRIQGLYSTDTQYF. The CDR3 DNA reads TGTGCCAGCACCTCCCGGATTCAGGGGCTTTACAGCACAGATACGCAGTATTTT.

The chain's CDR3 is CASSETSGSGDIQYF. The CDR3 DNA is TGTGCCAGCAGTGAGACCAGCGGGAGTGGAGACATTCAGTACTTC. This chain connects TRBV2 to TRBJ2-4; 8 nucleotides match TRBD2. Germline V gene sequence: CDR1 SNHLY, CDR2 FYNNEI. The CDR3 has 15 residues. V shed 3 bases and J 8 bases; nucleotides not matched to a gene: 9.

The CDR3: CASSTSGGEQYF. CDR3 sequence (DNA): TGTGCCAGCAGCACTAGTGGAGGCGAGCAGTACTTC. This chain uses TRBV7-2 with TRBJ2-7, with D tentatively TRBD2 (5 bases). The germline gives CDR1 SGHTA, CDR2 FQGNSA. This CDR3 comprises 12 residues. V was clipped by 5 bases and J by 6 bases, with 11 bases between them.

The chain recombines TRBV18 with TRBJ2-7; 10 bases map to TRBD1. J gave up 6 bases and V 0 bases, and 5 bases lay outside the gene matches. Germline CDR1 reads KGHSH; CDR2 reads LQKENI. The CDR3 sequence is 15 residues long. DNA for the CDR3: TGTGCCAGCTCACCACCGGGACAGGGGAGCCTCGAGCAGTACTTC. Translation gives CASSPPGQGSLEQYF.

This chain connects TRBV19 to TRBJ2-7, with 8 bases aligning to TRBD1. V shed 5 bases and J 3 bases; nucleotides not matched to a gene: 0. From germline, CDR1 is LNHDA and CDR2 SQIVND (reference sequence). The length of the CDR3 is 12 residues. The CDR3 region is CASSGQGYEQYF. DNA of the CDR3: TGTGCCAGTAGTGGACAGGGCTACGAGCAGTACTTC. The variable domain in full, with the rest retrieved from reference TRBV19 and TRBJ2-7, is DGGITQSPKYLFRKEGQNVTLSCEQNLNHDAMYWYRQDPGQGLRLIYYSQIVNDFQKGDIAEGYSVSREKKESFPLTVTSAQKNPTAFYLCASSGQGYEQYFGPGTRLTVT.

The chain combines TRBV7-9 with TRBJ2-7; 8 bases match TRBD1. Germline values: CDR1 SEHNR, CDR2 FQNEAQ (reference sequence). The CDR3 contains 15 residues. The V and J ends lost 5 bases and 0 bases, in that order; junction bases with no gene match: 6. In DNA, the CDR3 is TGTGCCAGCAGCCGAACAGGGGGTAACTCCTACGAGCAGTACTTC. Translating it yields CASSRTGGNSYEQYF.

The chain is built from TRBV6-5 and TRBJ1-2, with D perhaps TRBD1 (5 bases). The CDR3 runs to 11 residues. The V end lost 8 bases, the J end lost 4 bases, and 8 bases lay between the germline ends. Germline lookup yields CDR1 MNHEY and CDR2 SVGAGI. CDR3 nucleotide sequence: TGTGCCAGCCAGGGTGGCTATGGCTACACCTTC. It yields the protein CASQGGYGYTF.

The CDR3 nucleotides are TGTGCCAGCAACCCCTATACCATGAACACTGAAGCTTTCTTT. As protein: CASNPYTMNTEAFF. The gene calls are TRBV2 and TRBJ1-1; D remains unclear. The CDR3 runs 14 residues. V lost 7 bases and J 0 bases, leaving 12 bases between the germline ends. Germline lookup yields CDR1 SNHLY and CDR2 FYNNEI.

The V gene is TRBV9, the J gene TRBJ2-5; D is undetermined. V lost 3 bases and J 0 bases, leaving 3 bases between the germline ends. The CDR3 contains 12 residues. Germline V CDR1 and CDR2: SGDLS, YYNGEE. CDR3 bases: TGTGCCAGCAGCGCCGACCAAGAGACCCAGTACTTC. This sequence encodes CASSADQETQYF.

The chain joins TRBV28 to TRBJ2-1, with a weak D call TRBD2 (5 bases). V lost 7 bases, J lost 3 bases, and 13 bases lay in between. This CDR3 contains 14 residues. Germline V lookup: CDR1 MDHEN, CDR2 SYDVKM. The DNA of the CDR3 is TGTGCCAGCACCGAGCGGAAGGGCTACAATGAGCAGTTCTTC. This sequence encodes CASTERKGYNEQFF.

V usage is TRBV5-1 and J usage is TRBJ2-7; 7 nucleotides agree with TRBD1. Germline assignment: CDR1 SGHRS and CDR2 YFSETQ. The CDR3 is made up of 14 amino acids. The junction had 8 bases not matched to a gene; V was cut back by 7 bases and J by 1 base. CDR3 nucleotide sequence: TGCGCCAGCGGTACGGGACAGTCTTCCTACGAGCAGTACTTC. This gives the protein CASGTGQSSYEQYF. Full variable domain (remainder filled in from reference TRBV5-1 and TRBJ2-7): KAGVTQTPRYLIKTRGQQVTLSCSPISGHRSVSWYQQTPGQGLQFLFEYFSETQRNKGNFPGRFSGRQFSNSRSEMNVSTLELGDSALYLCASGTGQSSYEQYFGPGTRLTVT.

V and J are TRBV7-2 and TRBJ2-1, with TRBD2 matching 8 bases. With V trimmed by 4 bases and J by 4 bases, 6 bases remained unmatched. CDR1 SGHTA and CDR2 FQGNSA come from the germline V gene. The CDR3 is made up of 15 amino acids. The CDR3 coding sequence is TGTGCCAGCAGCTCAATAGCGGGATTATACAATGAGCAGTTCTTC. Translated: CASSSIAGLYNEQFF.

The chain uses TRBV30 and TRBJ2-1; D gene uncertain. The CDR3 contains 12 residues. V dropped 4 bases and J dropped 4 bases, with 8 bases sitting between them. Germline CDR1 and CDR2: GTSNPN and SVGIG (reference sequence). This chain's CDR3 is CAWTPRYNEQFF. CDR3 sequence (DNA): TGTGCCTGGACCCCGAGGTACAATGAGCAGTTCTTC.

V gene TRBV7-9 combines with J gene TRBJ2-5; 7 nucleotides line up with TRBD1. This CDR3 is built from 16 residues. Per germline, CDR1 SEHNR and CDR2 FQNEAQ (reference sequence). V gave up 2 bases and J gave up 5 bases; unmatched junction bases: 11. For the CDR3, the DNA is TGTGCCAGCAGCTTAATAGGGGACAGACGCGGCGAGACCCAGTACTTC. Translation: CASSLIGDRRGETQYF.

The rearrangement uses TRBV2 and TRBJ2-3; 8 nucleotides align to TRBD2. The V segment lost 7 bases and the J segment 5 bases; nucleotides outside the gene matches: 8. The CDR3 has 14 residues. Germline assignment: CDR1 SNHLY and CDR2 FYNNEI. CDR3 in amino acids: CASTLNSGIDTQYF. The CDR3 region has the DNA TGTGCCAGCACCCTGAATAGCGGGATAGATACGCAGTATTTT. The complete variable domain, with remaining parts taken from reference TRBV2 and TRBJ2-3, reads EPEVTQTPSHQVTQMGQEVILRCVPISNHLYFYWYRQILGQKVEFLVSFYNNEISEKSEIFDDQFSVERPDGSNFTLKIRSTKLEDSAMYFCASTLNSGIDTQYFGPGTRLTVL.

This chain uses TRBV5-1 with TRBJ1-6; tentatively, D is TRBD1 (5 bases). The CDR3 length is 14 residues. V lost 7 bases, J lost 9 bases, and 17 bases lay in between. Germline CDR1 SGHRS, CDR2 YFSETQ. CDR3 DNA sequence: TGCGCCAGCCACTCGAGGCCTCAGGGTTCACCCCTCCACTTT. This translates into CASHSRPQGSPLHF.

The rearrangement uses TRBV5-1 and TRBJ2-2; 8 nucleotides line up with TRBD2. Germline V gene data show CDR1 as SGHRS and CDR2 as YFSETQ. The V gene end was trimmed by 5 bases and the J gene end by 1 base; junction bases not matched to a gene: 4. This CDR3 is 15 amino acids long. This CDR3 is CASRISGVNTGELFF. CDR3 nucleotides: TGCGCCAGCAGAATTAGCGGGGTGAACACCGGGGAGCTGTTTTTT. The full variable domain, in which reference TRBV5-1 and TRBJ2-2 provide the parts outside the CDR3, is KAGVTQTPRYLIKTRGQQVTLSCSPISGHRSVSWYQQTPGQGLQFLFEYFSETQRNKGNFPGRFSGRQFSNSRSEMNVSTLELGDSALYLCASRISGVNTGELFFGEGSRLTVL.

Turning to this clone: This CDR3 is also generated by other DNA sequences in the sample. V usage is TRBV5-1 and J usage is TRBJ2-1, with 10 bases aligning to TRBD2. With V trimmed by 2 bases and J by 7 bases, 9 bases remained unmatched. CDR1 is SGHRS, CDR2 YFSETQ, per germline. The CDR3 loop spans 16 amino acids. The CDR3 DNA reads TGCGCCAGCAGCTTACAAGCGGGAGGGCCGGGGAATGAGCAGTTCTTC. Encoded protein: CASSLQAGGPGNEQFF.

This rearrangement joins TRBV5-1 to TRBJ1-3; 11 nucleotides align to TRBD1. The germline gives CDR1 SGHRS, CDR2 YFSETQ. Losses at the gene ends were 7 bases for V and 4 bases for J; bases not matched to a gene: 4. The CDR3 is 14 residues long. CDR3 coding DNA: TGCGCCAGCGCTTGGACAGGGGGCGGAAACACCATATATTTT. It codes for CASAWTGGGNTIYF. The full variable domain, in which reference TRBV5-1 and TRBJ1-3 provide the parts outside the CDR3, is KAGVTQTPRYLIKTRGQQVTLSCSPISGHRSVSWYQQTPGQGLQFLFEYFSETQRNKGNFPGRFSGRQFSNSRSEMNVSTLELGDSALYLCASAWTGGGNTIYFGEGSWLTVV.

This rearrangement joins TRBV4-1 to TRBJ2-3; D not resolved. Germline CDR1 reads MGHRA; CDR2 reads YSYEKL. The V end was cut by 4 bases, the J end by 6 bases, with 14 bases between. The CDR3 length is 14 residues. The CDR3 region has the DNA TGCGCCAGCAGCCTTAAGGTAGCTTGGGATACGCAGTATTTT. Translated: CASSLKVAWDTQYF.

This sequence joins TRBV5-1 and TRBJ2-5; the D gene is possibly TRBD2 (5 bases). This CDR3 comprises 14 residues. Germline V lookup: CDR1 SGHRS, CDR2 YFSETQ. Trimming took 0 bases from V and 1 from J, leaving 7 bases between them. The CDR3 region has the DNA TGCGCCAGCAGCTTGGCAACTAGCCAAGAGACCCAGTACTTC. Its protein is CASSLATSQETQYF.

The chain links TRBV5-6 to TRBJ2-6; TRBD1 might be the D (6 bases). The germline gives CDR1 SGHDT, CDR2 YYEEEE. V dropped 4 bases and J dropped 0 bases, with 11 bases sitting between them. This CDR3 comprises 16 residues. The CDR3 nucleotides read TGTGCCAGCAGCAGACAGGTCGGCTCTGGGGCCAACGTCCTGACTTTC. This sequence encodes CASSRQVGSGANVLTF.

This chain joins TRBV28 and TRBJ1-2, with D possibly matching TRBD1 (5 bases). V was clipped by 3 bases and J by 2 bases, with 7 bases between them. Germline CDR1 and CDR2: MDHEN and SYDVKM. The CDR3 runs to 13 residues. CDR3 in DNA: TGTGCCAGCAGTTTCCGGACAAACTATGGCTACACCTTC. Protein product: CASSFRTNYGYTF.

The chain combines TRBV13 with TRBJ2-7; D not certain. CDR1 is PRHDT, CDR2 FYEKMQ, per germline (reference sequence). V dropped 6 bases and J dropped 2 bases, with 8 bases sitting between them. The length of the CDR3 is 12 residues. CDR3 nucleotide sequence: TGTGCCAGCAGTGGCCAGACCTACGAGCAGTACTTC. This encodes CASSGQTYEQYF. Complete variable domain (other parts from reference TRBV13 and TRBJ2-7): AAGVIQSPRHLIKEKRETATLKCYPIPRHDTVYWYQQGPGQDPQFLISFYEKMQSDKGSIPDRFSAQQFSDYHSELNMSSLELGDSALYFCASSGQTYEQYFGPGTRLTVT.

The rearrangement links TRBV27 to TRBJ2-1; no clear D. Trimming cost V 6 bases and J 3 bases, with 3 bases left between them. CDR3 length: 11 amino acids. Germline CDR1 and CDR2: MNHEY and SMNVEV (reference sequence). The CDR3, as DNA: TGTGCCAGCAGCAACTACAATGAGCAGTTCTTC. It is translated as CASSNYNEQFF.